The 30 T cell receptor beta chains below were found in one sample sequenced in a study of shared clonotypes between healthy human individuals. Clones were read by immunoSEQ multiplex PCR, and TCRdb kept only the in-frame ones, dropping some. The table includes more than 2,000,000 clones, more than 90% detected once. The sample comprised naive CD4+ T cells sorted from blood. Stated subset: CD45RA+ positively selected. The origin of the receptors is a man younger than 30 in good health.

The CDR3 DNA sequence: TGCGCCAGCAGCGGAATGGGCAGATACAATGAGCAGTTCTTC. Its protein product is CASSGMGRYNEQFF. The chain is built from TRBV10-2 and TRBJ2-1; no clear D. CDR3 length: 14 amino acids. V lost 6 bases, J lost 4 bases, and 13 bases lay in between. Germline loops: CDR1 WSHSY, CDR2 SAAADI.

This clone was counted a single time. The CDR3 nucleotides are TGCGCCAGCAGCTTGGAAAGGGGGGATTTCACCGGGGAGCTGTTTTTT. This sequence encodes CASSLERGDFTGELFF. V usage is TRBV5-1 and J usage is TRBJ2-2; D may correspond to TRBD1 or TRBD2 (6 bases each). Germline V CDR1 and CDR2: SGHRS, YFSETQ. Between the trimmed V and J ends, which lost 0 bases and 4 bases, there was a span of 13 bases. CDR3 length: 16 residues.

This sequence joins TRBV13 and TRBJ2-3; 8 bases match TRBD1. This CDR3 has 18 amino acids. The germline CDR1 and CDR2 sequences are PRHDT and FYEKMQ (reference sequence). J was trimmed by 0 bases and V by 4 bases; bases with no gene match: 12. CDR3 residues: CASSSLIPQGASTDTQYF. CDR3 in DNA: TGTGCCAGCAGCTCTCTAATCCCTCAGGGGGCTAGCACAGATACGCAGTATTTT.

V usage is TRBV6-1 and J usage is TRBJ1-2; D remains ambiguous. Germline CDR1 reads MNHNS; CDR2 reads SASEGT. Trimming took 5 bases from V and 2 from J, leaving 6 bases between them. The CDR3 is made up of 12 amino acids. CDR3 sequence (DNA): TGTGCCAGCAGTCAATGGAACTATGGCTACACCTTC. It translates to CASSQWNYGYTF.

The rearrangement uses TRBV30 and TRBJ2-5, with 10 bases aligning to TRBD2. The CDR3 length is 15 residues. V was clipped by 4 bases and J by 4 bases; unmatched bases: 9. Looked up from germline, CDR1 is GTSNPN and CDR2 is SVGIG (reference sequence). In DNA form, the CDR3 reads TGTGCCTGGACCATTAGCGGGGGGTTTCGAGAGACCCAGTACTTC. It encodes CAWTISGGFRETQYF.

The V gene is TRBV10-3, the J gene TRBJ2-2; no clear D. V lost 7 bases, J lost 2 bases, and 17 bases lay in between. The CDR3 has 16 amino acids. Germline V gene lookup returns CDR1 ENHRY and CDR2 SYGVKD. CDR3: CAIKKGTSINTGELFF. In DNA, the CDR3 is TGTGCCATCAAGAAAGGCACCTCGATTAACACCGGGGAGCTGTTTTTT.

DNA for the CDR3: TGTGCCAGTAGTATAGTTCGGGCGGGGAGGTACGAGCAGTACTTC. Its translation is CASSIVRAGRYEQYF. The rearrangement uses TRBV19 and TRBJ2-7; maybe TRBD2 (6 bases). Trimming took 1 base from V and 4 from J, leaving 14 bases between them. The CDR3 contains 15 residues. The V gene's germline CDR1 is LNHDA and CDR2 SQIVND (reference sequence). The full variable domain, completed using reference TRBV19 and TRBJ2-7, is DGGITQSPKYLFRKEGQNVTLSCEQNLNHDAMYWYRQDPGQGLRLIYYSQIVNDFQKGDIAEGYSVSREKKESFPLTVTSAQKNPTAFYLCASSIVRAGRYEQYFGPGTRLTVT.

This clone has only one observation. The CDR3: CAISLTSGSGEQFF. In nucleotides, the CDR3 is TGTGCCATCAGTTTGACTAGCGGGAGTGGTGAGCAGTTCTTC. The chain combines TRBV10-3 with TRBJ2-1, with 12 bases that match TRBD2. With 5 bases clipped from V and 9 bases from J, the junction kept 5 bases outside the gene matches. This CDR3 is 14 amino acids long. Germline V CDR1 and CDR2: ENHRY, SYGVKD.

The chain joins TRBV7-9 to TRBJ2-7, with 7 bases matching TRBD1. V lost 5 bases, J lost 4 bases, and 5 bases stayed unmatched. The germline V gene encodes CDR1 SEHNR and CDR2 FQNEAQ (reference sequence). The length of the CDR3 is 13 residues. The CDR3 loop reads CASSRTGSYEQYF. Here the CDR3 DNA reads TGTGCCAGCAGCAGGACAGGATCGTACGAGCAGTACTTC.

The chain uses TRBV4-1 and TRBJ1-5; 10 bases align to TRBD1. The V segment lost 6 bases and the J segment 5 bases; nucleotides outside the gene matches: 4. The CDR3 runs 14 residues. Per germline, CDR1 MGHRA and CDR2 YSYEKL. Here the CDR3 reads CASSRTGGDQPQHF. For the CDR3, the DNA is TGCGCCAGCAGTCGGACAGGGGGAGATCAGCCCCAGCATTTT.

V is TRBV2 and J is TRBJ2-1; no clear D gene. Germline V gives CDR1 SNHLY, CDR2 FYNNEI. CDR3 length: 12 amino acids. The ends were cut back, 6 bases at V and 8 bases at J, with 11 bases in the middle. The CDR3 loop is CASRVEAYEQFF. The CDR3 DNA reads TGTGCCAGCAGGGTTGAAGCCTATGAGCAGTTCTTC. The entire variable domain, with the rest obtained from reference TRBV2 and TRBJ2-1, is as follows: EPEVTQTPSHQVTQMGQEVILRCVPISNHLYFYWYRQILGQKVEFLVSFYNNEISEKSEIFDDQFSVERPDGSNFTLKIRSTKLEDSAMYFCASRVEAYEQFFGPGTRLTVL.

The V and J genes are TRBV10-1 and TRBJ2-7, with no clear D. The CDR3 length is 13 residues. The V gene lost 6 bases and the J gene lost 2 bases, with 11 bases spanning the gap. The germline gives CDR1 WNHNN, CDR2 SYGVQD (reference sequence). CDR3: CASSFRLTYEQYF. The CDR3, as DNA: TGCGCCAGCAGCTTCCGATTAACCTACGAGCAGTACTTC.

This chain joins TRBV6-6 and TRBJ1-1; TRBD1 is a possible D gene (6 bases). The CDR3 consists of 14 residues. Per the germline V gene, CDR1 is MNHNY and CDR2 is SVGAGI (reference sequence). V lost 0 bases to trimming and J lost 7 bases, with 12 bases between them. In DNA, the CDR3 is TGTGCCAGCAGTTACTCAAAGGGGGTAGATGAAGCTTTCTTT. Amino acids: CASSYSKGVDEAFF.

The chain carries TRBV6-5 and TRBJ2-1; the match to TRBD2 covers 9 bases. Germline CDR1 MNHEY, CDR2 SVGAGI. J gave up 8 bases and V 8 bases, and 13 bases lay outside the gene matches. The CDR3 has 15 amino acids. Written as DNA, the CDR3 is TGTGCCAGCGGAGCATACGGGACTAGCCATTATGAGCAGTTCTTC. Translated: CASGAYGTSHYEQFF.

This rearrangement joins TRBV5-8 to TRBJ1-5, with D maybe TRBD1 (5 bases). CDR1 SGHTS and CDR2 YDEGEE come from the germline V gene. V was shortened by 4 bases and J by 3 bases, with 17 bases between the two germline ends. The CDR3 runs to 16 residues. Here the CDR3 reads CASSVWQGMNNQPQHF. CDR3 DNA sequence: TGTGCCAGCAGCGTATGGCAGGGTATGAACAATCAGCCCCAGCATTTT.

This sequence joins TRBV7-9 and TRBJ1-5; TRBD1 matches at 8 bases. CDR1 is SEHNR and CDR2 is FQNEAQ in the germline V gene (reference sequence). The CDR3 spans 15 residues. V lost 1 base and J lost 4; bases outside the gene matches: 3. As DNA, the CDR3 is TGTGCCAGCAGCTTAGGGACAGGGACGAATCAGCCCCAGCATTTT. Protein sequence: CASSLGTGTNQPQHF.

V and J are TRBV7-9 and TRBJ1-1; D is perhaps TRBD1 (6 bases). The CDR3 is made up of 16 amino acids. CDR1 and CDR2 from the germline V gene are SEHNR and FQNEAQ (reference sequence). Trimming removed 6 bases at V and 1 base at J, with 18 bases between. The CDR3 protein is CASRHRKQGTNTEAFF. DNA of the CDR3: TGTGCCAGCAGACATAGAAAGCAGGGGACGAACACTGAAGCTTTCTTT.

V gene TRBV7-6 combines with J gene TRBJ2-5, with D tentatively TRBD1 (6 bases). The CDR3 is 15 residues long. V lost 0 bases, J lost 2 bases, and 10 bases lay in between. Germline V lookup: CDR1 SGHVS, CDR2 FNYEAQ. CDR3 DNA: TGTGCCAGCAGCTTAGCTGGGGGCCTACAAGAGACCCAGTACTTC. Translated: CASSLAGGLQETQYF. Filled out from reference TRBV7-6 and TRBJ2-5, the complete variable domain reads GAGVSQSPRYKVTKRGQDVALRCDPISGHVSLYWYRQALGQGPEFLTYFNYEAQQDKSGLPNDRFSAERPEGSISTLTIQRTEQRDSAMYRCASSLAGGLQETQYFGPGTRLLVL.

The DNA for the CDR3 is TGTGCCAGCAGTGATCAGATGAACACTGAAGCTTTCTTT. It is translated as CASSDQMNTEAFF. This chain uses TRBV2 with TRBJ1-1; D unresolved. Germline CDR1 is SNHLY and CDR2 is FYNNEI. The CDR3 extends over 13 amino acids. V was trimmed by 3 bases and J by 0 bases, leaving 5 bases between them.

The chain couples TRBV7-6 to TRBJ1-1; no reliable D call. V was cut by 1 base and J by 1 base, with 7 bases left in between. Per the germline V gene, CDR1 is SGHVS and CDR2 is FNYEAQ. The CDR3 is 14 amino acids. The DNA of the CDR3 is TGTGCCAGCAGCTTAGATCCGGGGAACACTGAAGCTTTCTTT. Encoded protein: CASSLDPGNTEAFF. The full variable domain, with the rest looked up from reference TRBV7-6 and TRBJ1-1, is GAGVSQSPRYKVTKRGQDVALRCDPISGHVSLYWYRQALGQGPEFLTYFNYEAQQDKSGLPNDRFSAERPEGSISTLTIQRTEQRDSAMYRCASSLDPGNTEAFFGQGTRLTVV.

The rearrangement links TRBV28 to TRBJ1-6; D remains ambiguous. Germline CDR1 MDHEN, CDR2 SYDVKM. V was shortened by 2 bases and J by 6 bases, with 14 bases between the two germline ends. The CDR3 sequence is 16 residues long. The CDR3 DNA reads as TGTGCCAGCAGTTTAGGAGAGGGTAGGGTTAATTCACCCCTCCACTTT. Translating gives CASSLGEGRVNSPLHF.

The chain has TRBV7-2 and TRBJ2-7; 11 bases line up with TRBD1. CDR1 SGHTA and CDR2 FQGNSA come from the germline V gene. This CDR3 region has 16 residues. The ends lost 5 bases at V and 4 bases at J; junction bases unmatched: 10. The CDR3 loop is CASSNGPGTGGYEQYF. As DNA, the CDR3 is TGTGCCAGCAGCAATGGCCCCGGGACAGGGGGTTACGAGCAGTACTTC.

The CDR3 is CASSFAPWPMNTEAFF. The CDR3 coding sequence is TGTGCCAGCAGCTTTGCCCCGTGGCCTATGAACACTGAAGCTTTCTTT. The chain carries TRBV7-2 and TRBJ1-1; D is undetermined. Germline V lookup: CDR1 SGHTA, CDR2 FQGNSA. The CDR3 runs to 16 residues. Trimming took 3 bases from V and 0 from J, leaving 14 bases between them.

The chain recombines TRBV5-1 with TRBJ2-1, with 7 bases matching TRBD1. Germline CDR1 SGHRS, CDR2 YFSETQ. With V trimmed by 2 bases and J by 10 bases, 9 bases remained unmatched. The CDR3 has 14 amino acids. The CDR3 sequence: CASSFDPRDSEQFF. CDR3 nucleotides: TGCGCCAGCAGCTTTGATCCTCGGGACAGCGAGCAGTTCTTC.

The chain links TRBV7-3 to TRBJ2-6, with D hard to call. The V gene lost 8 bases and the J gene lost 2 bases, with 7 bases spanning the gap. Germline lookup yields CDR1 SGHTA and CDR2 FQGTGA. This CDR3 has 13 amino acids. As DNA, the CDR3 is TGTGCCAGCCCAAGGACTGGGGCCAACGTCCTGACTTTC. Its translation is CASPRTGANVLTF.

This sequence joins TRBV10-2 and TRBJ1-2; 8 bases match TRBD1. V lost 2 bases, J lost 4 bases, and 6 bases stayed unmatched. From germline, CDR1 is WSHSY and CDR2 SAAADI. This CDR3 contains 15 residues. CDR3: CASSEGWTGPYGYTF. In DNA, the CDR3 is TGCGCCAGCAGTGAGGGTTGGACAGGGCCCTATGGCTACACCTTC.

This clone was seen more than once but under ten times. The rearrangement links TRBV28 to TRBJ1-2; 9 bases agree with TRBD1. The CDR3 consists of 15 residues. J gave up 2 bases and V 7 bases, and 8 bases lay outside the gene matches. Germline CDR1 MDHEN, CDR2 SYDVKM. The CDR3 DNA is TGTGCCAGCACTCAGGCGGGACAGGGAAACTATGGCTACACCTTC. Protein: CASTQAGQGNYGYTF.

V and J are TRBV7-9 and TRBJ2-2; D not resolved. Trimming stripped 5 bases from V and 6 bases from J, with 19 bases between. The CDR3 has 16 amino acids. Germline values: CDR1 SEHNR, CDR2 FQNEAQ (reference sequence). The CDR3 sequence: CASSHGEVLIAGELFF. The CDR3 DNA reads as TGTGCCAGCAGCCACGGAGAGGTACTTATCGCCGGGGAGCTGTTTTTT.

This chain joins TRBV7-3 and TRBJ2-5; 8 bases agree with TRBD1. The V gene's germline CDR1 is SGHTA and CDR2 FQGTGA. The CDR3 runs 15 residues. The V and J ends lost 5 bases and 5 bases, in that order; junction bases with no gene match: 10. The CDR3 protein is CASSRAGGLWETQYF. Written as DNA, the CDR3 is TGTGCCAGCAGCCGGGCAGGGGGCTTGTGGGAGACCCAGTACTTC.

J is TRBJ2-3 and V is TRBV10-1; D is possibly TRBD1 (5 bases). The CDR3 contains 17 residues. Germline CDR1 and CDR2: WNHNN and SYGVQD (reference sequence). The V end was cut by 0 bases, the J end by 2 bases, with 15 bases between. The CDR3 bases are TGCGCCAGCAGTGAGTCCCGGGCAGGGTCTGTCACAGATACGCAGTATTTT. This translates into CASSESRAGSVTDTQYF.